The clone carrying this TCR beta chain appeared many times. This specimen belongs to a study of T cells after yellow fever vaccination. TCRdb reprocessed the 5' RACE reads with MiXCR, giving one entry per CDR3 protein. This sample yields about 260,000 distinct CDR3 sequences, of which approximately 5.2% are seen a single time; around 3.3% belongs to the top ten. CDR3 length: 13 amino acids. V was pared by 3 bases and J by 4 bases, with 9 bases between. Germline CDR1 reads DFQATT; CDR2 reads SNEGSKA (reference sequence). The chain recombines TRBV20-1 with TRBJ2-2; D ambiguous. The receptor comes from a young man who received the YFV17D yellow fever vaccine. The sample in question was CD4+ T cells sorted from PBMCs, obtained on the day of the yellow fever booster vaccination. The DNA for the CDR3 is TGCAGTGCTAGTTTCAGTGGCACCGGGGAGCTGTTTTTT. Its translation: CSASFSGTGELFF.